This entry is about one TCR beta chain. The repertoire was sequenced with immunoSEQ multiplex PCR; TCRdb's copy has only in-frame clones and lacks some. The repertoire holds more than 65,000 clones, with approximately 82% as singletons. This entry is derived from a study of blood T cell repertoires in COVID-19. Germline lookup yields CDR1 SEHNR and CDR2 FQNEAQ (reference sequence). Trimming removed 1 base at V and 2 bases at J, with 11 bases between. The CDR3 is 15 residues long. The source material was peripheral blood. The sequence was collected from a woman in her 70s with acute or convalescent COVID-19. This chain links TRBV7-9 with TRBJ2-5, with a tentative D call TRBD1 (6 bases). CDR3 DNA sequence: TGTGCCAGCAGCTTAGACCTTGGACAGCAAGAGACCCAGTACTTC. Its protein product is CASSLDLGQQETQYF.